This TCR beta chain appears in the sequencing data of a study of response to subunit inactivated influenza vaccine. TCRdb itself ran the RT-PCR reads through MiXCR, one entry per CDR3 protein. The sample holds hundreds of thousands of distinct CDR3 sequences, roughly 13% seen once. Turning to this clonotype: Antigen unknown.

Notes on the study in general: A suggestion made by the authors is that each seasonal influenza vaccination recruits few new T cells.

Between the trimmed V and J ends, which lost 0 bases and 7 bases, there was a span of 17 bases. The CDR3 is 16 residues long. From germline, CDR1 is SGHRS and CDR2 YFSETQ. The receptor comes from a man aged 45-60 years who received an inactivated influenza vaccine. Sequenced material: PBMCs from blood, taken about 6 weeks after vaccination. The chain carries TRBV5-1 and TRBJ2-1, with D possibly TRBD1 on 5 matching bases. The CDR3 sequence is CASSLVSQGTPNEQFF. The CDR3 DNA follows: TGCGCCAGCAGCTTGGTGTCCCAGGGTACCCCTAATGAGCAGTTCTTC.